The 8 T cell receptor beta chains in this list originate from one sample, sequenced in a study of T cells after posttransplantation cyclophosphamide (dated by TCRdb to 2016 to 2018). Library preparation was by the immunoSEQ multiplex PCR assay. TCRdb took over this immuneACCESS table, retaining in-frame rearrangements with V and J assigned. Such tables are incomplete; in checked studies, under half of the missing clones stem from an unresolved V gene, and the remainder is unexplained. For this sample the table reports 40,000 to 45,000 clones, with no clone seen just once. The ten biggest clones cover about 2.5% of the sample. Sample: PBMCs. The receptors derive from a man aged 35 to 55 in good health, CMV-negative, and a related stem cell transplant donor.

This clone occurred a few times. V and J are TRBV25-1 and TRBJ2-7, with 7 bases that match TRBD2. This CDR3 comprises 13 residues. Germline lookup yields CDR1 MGHDK and CDR2 SYGVNS. The CDR3, as DNA: TGTGCCAGCAGTGTAGGGGAGGGCTACGAGCAGCACGTC. This translates into CASSVGEGYEQHV.

This clone was seen only a few times. The chain links TRBV18 to TRBJ2-3, with 9 bases identical to TRBD2. Germline CDR1 reads KGHSH; CDR2 reads LQKENI. With 1 base clipped from V and 3 bases from J, the junction kept 5 bases outside the gene matches. The length of the CDR3 is 16 residues. Here the CDR3 reads CASSPQFSGGTDTQYF. Here the CDR3 DNA reads TGTGCCAGCTCACCACAGTTTAGCGGGGGTACAGATACGCAGTATTTT. The whole variable domain, filled in from reference TRBV18 and TRBJ2-3, reads NAGVMQNPRHLVRRRGQEARLRCSPMKGHSHVYWYRQLPEEGLKFMVYLQKENIIDESGMPKERFSAEFPKEGPSILRIQQVVRGDSAAYFCASSPQFSGGTDTQYFGPGTRLTVL.

Comment on this clone: At one of its ends the junction is not consistent with the germline gene, which may arise from a read error. The V and J genes are TRBV6-5 and TRBJ1-2; 8 bases map to TRBD1. CDR1 and CDR2 from the germline V gene are MNHEY and SVGAGI. This CDR3 is 14 amino acids long. CDR3 in DNA: TGTGCCGGCAGACGCCAGGACAGGGTCTATGGCTACACCTTC. Translation: CAGRRQDRVYGYTF.

This clone has a handful of counts. The V and J genes are TRBV7-2 and TRBJ2-4; D is perhaps TRBD2 (6 bases). Trimming removed 5 bases from V and 7 bases from J, with 21 bases in between. The CDR3 length is 16 residues. Germline lookup yields CDR1 SGHTA and CDR2 FQGNSA. The CDR3: CASSPNSGARENIQYF. The CDR3 DNA reads as TGTGCCAGCAGCCCAAATTCGGGAGCGAGGGAGAACATTCAGTACTTC.

This clone was seen a handful of times. The chain recombines TRBV7-7 with TRBJ2-3, with a tentative D call TRBD1 (6 bases). The CDR3 consists of 16 residues. The V gene lost 1 base and the J gene lost 0 bases, with 11 bases spanning the gap. CDR1 is SSHAT and CDR2 is FNYEAQ in the germline V gene (reference sequence). The DNA of the CDR3 is TGTGCCAGCAGCTTAGGGGGGACACTTAGCACAGATACGCAGTATTTT. Translated, it gives CASSLGGTLSTDTQYF.

This clone was found many times. The rearrangement joins TRBV2 to TRBJ1-4; weak D call: TRBD1 (5 bases). The V end was cut by 1 base, the J end by 4 bases, with 7 bases between. Germline lookup yields CDR1 SNHLY and CDR2 FYNNEI. This CDR3 is built from 14 residues. In nucleotides, the CDR3 is TGTGCCAGCAGTGAAGAGACAGTTAATGAAAAACTGTTTTTT. Encoded protein: CASSEETVNEKLFF. Filled out from reference TRBV2 and TRBJ1-4, the complete variable domain reads EPEVTQTPSHQVTQMGQEVILRCVPISNHLYFYWYRQILGQKVEFLVSFYNNEISEKSEIFDDQFSVERPDGSNFTLKIRSTKLEDSAMYFCASSEETVNEKLFFGSGTQLSVL.

This clone appeared many times. The rearrangement links TRBV5-1 to TRBJ2-5; 12 nucleotides agree with TRBD2. CDR3 length equals 17 residues. The V gene end was trimmed by 2 bases and the J gene end by 3 bases; junction bases not matched to a gene: 8. Germline V gene sequence: CDR1 SGHRS, CDR2 YFSETQ. The CDR3 nucleotides read TGCGCCAGCAGCTTACTAGCGGGAGGCGGGGCCAAAGAGACCCAGTACTTC. Encoded protein: CASSLLAGGGAKETQYF.

Ten or more counts support this clone. The rearrangement uses TRBV9 and TRBJ1-4, with TRBD1 as a possible D gene (6 bases). V lost 0 bases and J 7 bases, leaving 10 bases between the germline ends. This CDR3 comprises 14 residues. Germline V gene sequence: CDR1 SGDLS, CDR2 YYNGEE. The DNA of the CDR3 is TGTGCCAGCAGCGTAGAGGGGGGGTTTGAAAAACTGTTTTTT. The encoded protein is CASSVEGGFEKLFF.